These T cell receptor beta chains were read from a single sample in a study of T cell repertoires in cytomegalovirus infection. MiXCR was run by TCRdb on the reads, yielding one entry per CDR3 protein. The profile shows some 450,000 distinct CDR3 sequences, 30% to 40% of them singletons. What was sequenced was PBMCs. The receptors were sampled from a human donor in good health (CMV status not recorded). Some clones in this sample may be carry-over from other donors' samples. Both conserved end residues are part of each CDR3. The D gene is left open where the match is weak. Size values are once, few and many counts, or a class for expanded clones, and some rows have none.

- | TRBJ2-7 | - | TRBV5-4 | TGTGCCAGCAGCATGGGTGATTACGAGCAGTACTTC | CASSMGDYEQYF
few | TRBJ1-2 | - | TRBV7-2 | TGTGCCAGCAGCTTTCCAGGGTCTAACTATGGCTACACCTTC | CASSFPGSNYGYTF
few | TRBJ2-5 | TRBD2 | TRBV5-4 | TGTGCCAGCAGCTCGAGCGGGGGGCCTGGGGAGACCCAGTACTTC | CASSSSGGPGETQYF
few | TRBJ2-7 | TRBD1 | TRBV20-1 | TGCAGTGCACCAACAGGGGCCTCCTACGAGCAGTACTTC | CSAPTGASYEQYF
- | TRBJ2-7 | - | TRBV20-1 | TGCAGTGCTAGAGCGGCAGGGGGGGGATACGAGCAGTACTTC | CSARAAGGGYEQYF
many | TRBJ1-3 | - | TRBV7-2 | TGTGCCAGCAGCTCGGACGGTTTGCGAAACACCATATATTTT | CASSSDGLRNTIYF
few | TRBJ1-2 | - | TRBV4-1 | TGCGCCAGCAGCCAAGGGGACGGCCTAATGAGAGGCTACACCTTC | CASSQGDGLMRGYTF
few | TRBJ2-3 | TRBD1 | TRBV12-3/TRBV12-4 | TGTGCCAGCAGTACTCAGGGGGCGAGCACAGATACGCAGTATTTT | CASSTQGASTDTQYF
- | TRBJ1-2 | - | TRBV5-4 | TGTGCCAGCAGCTTTGACCCGGGGGGGAACTATGGCTACACCTTC | CASSFDPGGNYGYTF
few | TRBJ2-1 | TRBD2 | TRBV6-6 | TGTGCCAGCTGTAGGGCTAGCGGGGGGTCCAGCTCCTACAATGAGCAGTTCTTC | CASCRASGGSSSYNEQFF
few | TRBJ2-7 | TRBD1 | TRBV27 | TGTGCCAGCAGTGCCAACTCTCCGGGACAGGGGGCATACGAGCAGTACTTC | CASSANSPGQGAYEQYF
- | TRBJ2-1 | TRBD2 | TRBV29-1 | TGCAGTCTTAGCGGGGGACTCTACAATGAGCAGTTCTTC | CSLSGGLYNEQFF
few | TRBJ2-1 | TRBD2 | TRBV3-1 | TGTGCCAGCAGCCAAGTCCTAGCGGGGTACAATGAGCAGTTCTTC | CASSQVLAGYNEQFF
few | TRBJ2-7 | - | TRBV30 | TGTGCCTCCGGGGGTTCCTCCTACGAGCAGTACTTC | CASGGSSYEQYF
many | TRBJ2-7 | TRBD2 | TRBV7-6 | TGTGCCAGCAGCTTAGTAGCTGCGGGGGGTCTAATAGCCGCAAGCTACGAGCAGTACTTC | CASSLVAAGGLIAASYEQYF
few | TRBJ1-4 | - | TRBV27 | TGTGCCAGCAGCTCCAGGAGTACGGATGAAAAACTGTTTTTT | CASSSRSTDEKLFF
- | TRBJ2-2 | TRBD1 | TRBV7-9 | TGTGCCAGCAGCGGACGGGACAGGGGGACCGGGGAGCTGTTTTTT | CASSGRDRGTGELFF
many | TRBJ1-5 | - | TRBV7-2 | TGTGCCAGCAGCAGGACAGCCACCGGGCTGCCCCAGCATTTT | CASSRTATGLPQHF
few | TRBJ2-4 | TRBD1 | TRBV15 | TGTGCCACCAGCAGAGTCGTCGGGACAGGGGGCCAAAACATTCAGTACTTC | CATSRVVGTGGQNIQYF
- | TRBJ2-7 | - | TRBV2 | TGTGCCAGCAGTGCACTCCCAGGTGACGAGCAGTACTTC | CASSALPGDEQYF
many | TRBJ1-4 | - | TRBV7-2 | TGTGCCAGCAGCCAGGCGGGACTGCCTACTGAAGAACTACTGTTTTTT | CASSQAGLPTEELLFF
few | TRBJ2-7 | - | TRBV11-2 | TGTGCCAGCAGCTTACGTACAGGGTGGGATAACTACGAGCAGTACTTC | CASSLRTGWDNYEQYF
- | TRBJ2-1 | - | TRBV7-2 | TGTGCCAGCAGCTTAGGTCGACGGTACAATGAGCAGTTCTTC | CASSLGRRYNEQFF
few | TRBJ1-2 | - | TRBV28 | TGTGCCAGCAGTGCACCAGGGGCTACATCTCATGGCTACACCTTC | CASSAPGATSHGYTF
- | TRBJ2-7 | - | TRBV5-1 | TGCGCCAGCAGCTTGGAGGGTTTCTACGAGCAGTACTTC | CASSLEGFYEQYF
many | TRBJ1-5 | - | TRBV12-3/TRBV12-4 | TGTGCCAGCACGGACATCCTCGCAAATCAGCCCCAGCATTTT | CASTDILANQPQHF
many | TRBJ2-5 | - | TRBV10-3 | TGTGCCATCAGTGAGCCGCACATACCATGGGCGGCCCAGTACTTC | CAISEPHIPWAAQYF
- | TRBJ2-1 | - | TRBV4-3 | TGCGCCAGCAGCCAATTTCCTGCCGACTTTGGAAATGAGCAGTTCTTC | CASSQFPADFGNEQFF
- | TRBJ1-1 | - | TRBV4-1 | TGCGCCAGCAGCCAAGACGGCGGGGGCTCGGGTGGAGCTTTCTTT | CASSQDGGGSGGAFF
few | TRBJ2-5 | - | TRBV7-8 | TGTGCCAGCAGCCGTACCGGACAGATCCAAGAGACCCAGTACTTC | CASSRTGQIQETQYF
- | TRBJ2-1 | TRBD2 | TRBV5-1 | TGCGCCAGCAGCCTTAGCGGGAACCTCTACAATGAGCAGTTCTTC | CASSLSGNLYNEQFF
- | TRBJ2-5 | - | TRBV24-1 | TGTGCCACCCAGGATGGGTACCAAGAGACCCAGTACTTC | CATQDGYQETQYF
many | TRBJ1-5 | - | TRBV7-8 | TGTGCCAGCAGCTTAGTCAGGGAACTTCAGCCCCAGCATTTT | CASSLVRELQPQHF
- | TRBJ2-3 | TRBD1 | TRBV28 | TGTGCCAGCGTTACGGCGCCCGGAGGGACAGGATTTACTAGCACAGATACGCAGTATTTT | CASVTAPGGTGFTSTDTQYF
many | TRBJ1-5 | TRBD1 | TRBV7-6 | TGTGCCAGCACCCTGACAGGGGAGGGTCAGCCCCAGCATTTT | CASTLTGEGQPQHF
many | TRBJ2-2 | TRBD2 | TRBV7-6 | TGTGCCAGCAGCTCCGGCCTGGGACTAGCGGGGGGTAAAACCGGGGAGCTGTTTTTT | CASSSGLGLAGGKTGELFF
- | TRBJ1-6 | - | TRBV7-2 | TGTGCCAGCAGCTTTGACAGTCATAATTCACCCCTCCACTTT | CASSFDSHNSPLHF
few | TRBJ1-1 | TRBD1 | TRBV5-1 | TGCGCCAGCAGCCCGAGACAGGGGGCAATGAACACTGAAGCTTTCTTT | CASSPRQGAMNTEAFF
few | TRBJ1-5 | - | TRBV5-6 | TGTGCCAGCAGCCTAACACCCAGACAGCCCCAGCATTTT | CASSLTPRQPQHF
- | TRBJ2-1 | TRBD1 | TRBV11-2 | TGTGCCAGCAGCCCGGACAGGAATATATACAATGAGCAGTTCTTC | CASSPDRNIYNEQFF
- | TRBJ2-3 | - | TRBV10-3 | TGTGCCATCATTGAAACGGGGGTACCGCAGTATTTT | CAIIETGVPQYF
- | TRBJ1-6 | - | TRBV12-3/TRBV12-4 | TGTGCCAGCATACCCGGACTGGCACCCCTCCACTTT | CASIPGLAPLHF
many | TRBJ2-1 | TRBD1 | TRBV5-6 | TGTGCCAGCAGCTCGGGACAGGGCTACAATGAGCAGTTCTTC | CASSSGQGYNEQFF
few | TRBJ1-1 | TRBD1 | TRBV19 | TGTGCCAGTAGCACGGGACAGGGATGGACTGAAGCTTTCTTT | CASSTGQGWTEAFF
few | TRBJ2-5 | - | TRBV6-2/TRBV6-3 | TGTGCCAGCAGTTACGCCGAGTGGTCGGCCCAGTACTTC | CASSYAEWSAQYF
- | TRBJ2-1 | - | TRBV6-2/TRBV6-3 | TGTGCCAGCATCGGAACCAGCTCCTACAATGAGCAGTTCTTC | CASIGTSSYNEQFF
- | TRBJ2-3 | TRBD2 | TRBV12-3/TRBV12-4 | TGTGCCAGCAGTCCCAGCGGGAGCTTTGCAGATACGCAGTATTTT | CASSPSGSFADTQYF